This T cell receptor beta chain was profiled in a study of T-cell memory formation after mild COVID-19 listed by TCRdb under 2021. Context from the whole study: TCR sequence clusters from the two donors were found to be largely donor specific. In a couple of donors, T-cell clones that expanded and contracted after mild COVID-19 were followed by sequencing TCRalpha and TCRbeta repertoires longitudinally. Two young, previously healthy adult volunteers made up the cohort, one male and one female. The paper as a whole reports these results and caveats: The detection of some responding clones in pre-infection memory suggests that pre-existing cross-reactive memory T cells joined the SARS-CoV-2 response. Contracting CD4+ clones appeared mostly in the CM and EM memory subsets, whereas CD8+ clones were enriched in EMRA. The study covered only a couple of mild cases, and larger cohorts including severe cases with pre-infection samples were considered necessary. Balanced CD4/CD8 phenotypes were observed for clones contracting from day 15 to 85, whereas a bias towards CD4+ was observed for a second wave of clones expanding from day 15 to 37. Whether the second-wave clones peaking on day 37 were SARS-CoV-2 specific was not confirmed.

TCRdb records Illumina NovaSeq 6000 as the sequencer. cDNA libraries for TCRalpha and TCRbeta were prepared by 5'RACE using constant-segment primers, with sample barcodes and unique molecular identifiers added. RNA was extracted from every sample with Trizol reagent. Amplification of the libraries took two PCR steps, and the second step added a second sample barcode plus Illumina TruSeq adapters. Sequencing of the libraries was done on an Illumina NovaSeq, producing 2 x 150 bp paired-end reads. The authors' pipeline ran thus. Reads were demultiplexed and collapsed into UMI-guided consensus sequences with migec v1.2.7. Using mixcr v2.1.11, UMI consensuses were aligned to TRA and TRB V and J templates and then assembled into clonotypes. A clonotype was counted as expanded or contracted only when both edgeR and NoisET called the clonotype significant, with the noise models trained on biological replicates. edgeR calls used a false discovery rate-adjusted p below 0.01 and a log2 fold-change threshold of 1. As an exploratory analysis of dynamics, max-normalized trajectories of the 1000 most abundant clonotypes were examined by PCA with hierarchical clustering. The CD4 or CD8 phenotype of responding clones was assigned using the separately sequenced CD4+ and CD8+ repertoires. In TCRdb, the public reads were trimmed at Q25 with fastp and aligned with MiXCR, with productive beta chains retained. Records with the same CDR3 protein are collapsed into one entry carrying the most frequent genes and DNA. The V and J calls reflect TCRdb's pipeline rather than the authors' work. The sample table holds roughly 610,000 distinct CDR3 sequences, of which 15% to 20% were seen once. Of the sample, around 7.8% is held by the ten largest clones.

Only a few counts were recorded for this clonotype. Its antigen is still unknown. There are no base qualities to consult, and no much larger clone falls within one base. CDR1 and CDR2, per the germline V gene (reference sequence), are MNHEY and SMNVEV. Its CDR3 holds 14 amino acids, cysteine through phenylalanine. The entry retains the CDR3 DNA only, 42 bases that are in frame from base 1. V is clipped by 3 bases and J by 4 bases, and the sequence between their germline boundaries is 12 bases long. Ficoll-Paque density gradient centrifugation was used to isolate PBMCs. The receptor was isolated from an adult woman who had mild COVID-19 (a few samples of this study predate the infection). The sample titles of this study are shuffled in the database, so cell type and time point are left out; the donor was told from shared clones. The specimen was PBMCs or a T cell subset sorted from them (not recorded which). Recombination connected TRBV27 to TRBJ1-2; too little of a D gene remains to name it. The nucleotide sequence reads TGTGCCAGCAGTTTGGCTGTCGGCAGCTATGGCTACACCTTC. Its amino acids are CASSLAVGSYGYTF.